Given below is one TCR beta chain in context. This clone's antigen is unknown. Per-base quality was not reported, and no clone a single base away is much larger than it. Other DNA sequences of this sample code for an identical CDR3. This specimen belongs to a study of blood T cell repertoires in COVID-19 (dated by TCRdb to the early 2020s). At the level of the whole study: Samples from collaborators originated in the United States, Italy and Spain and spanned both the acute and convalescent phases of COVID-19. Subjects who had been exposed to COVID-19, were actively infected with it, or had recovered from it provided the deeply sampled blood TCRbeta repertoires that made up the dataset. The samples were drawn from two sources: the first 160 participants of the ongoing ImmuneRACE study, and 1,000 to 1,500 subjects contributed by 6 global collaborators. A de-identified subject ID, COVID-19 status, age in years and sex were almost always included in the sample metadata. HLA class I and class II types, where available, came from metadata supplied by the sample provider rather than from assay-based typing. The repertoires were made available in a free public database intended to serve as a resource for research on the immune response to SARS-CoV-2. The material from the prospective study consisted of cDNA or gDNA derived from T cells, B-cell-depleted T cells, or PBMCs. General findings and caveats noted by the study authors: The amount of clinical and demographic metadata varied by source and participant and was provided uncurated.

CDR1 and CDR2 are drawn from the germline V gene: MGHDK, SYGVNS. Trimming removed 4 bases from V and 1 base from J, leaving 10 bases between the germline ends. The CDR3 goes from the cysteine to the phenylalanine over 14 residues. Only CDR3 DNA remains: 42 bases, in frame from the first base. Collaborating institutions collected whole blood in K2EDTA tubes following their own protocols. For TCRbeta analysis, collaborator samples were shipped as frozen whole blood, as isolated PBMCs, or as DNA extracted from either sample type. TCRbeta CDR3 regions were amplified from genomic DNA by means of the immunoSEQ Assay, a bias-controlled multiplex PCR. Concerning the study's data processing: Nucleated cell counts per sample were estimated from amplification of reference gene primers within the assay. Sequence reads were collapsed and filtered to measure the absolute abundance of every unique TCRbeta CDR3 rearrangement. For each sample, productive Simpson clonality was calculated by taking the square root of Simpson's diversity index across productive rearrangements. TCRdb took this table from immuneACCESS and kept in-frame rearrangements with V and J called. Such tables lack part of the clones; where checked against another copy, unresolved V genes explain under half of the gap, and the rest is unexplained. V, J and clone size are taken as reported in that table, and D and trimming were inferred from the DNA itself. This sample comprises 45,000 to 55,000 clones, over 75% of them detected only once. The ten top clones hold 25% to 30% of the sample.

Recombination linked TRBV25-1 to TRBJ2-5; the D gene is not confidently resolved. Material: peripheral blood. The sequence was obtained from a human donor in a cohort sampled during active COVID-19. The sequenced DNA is TGTGCCAGCAGTGCTACTGCGCTCCAAGAGACCCAGTACTTC. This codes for CASSATALQETQYF.